This TCR beta chain was documented in a study of T cells in Graves' hyperthyroidism and ophthalmopathy (dated 2019 in TCRdb). Notes on the research overall: Peripheral blood samples were taken at the time of initial diagnosis, prior to any treatment. TCR V-J signatures able to tell the groups apart were searched for in a discovery cohort of 95 or so patients, of whom more than 40 had Graves' ophthalmopathy and some 60 had stable Graves' hyperthyroidism. An independent validation cohort of around 19 hyperthyroidism patients and more than 15 patients who later progressed to ophthalmopathy tested prospective prediction of ophthalmopathy. For training and testing, the 100 or so patients in the discovery cohort were randomly divided in a 7:3 ratio. The study also compared thyroid tissue and blood T-cell repertoires from more than 5 Graves' hyperthyroidism patients. Once sampling was done, hyperthyroidism patients were given methimazole at a starting dose of 30 mg daily, whereas ophthalmopathy patients were given high-dose intravenous methylprednisolone. According to the paper, TCR Vbeta CDR3 sequencing was carried out on 120 to 150 peripheral blood samples, which came from 40 to 45 ophthalmopathy, approximately 72 hyperthyroidism and roughly 17 progressor patients.

In this sample, this clonotype turned up many times. No cognate antigen has been identified for it. No base quality values were provided; no much bigger clone lies one nucleotide off. The CDR3 starts with the cysteine, ends with the phenylalanine, and has 15 residues. The CDR3 DNA has 45 bases and is translated from base 1. V gives up 0 bases and J gives up 0 bases, and the segment between their germline ends measures 7 bases. CDR1 and CDR2, looked up from the germline V gene (reference sequence), are LGHDT and YNNKEL. Beyond this particular receptor, the publication reports: A model built on a 13 V-J signature distinguished ophthalmopathy from stable hyperthyroidism, reaching about 88% sensitivity and around 82% specificity in cross-validation and 80%/75% in testing. In validation, the model predicted progression to ophthalmopathy a median of about 5.9 months before onset, with about 71% sensitivity and about 72% specificity. Most expanded thyroid clonotypes (frequency above 0.001) were also found in blood, which suggests that blood repertoires may mirror thyroid immune responses. No statistical method was used to set the sample size in advance, and investigators knew the group allocation.

Graves' hyperthyroidism was defined as stable when no progression to ophthalmopathy occurred over 18 months of follow-up. Hyperthyroidism patients were newly diagnosed, had a disease duration of under 2 months, and were aged 18 to 65 years. The study excluded patients with uncontrolled infections, other autoimmune diseases, pregnancy or lactation. Clinical symptoms, serum thyroxine and TRAb, thyroid ultrasound, and orbital computed tomography formed the basis for the diagnoses. PBMCs were isolated from about 9 ml of fresh peripheral blood by Ficoll-Paque density gradient centrifugation. Total RNA was extracted with Trizol reagent, and quality was checked on an Agilent 2100 Bioanalyzer. TCR beta CDR3 regions were amplified from RNA transcripts. For the first round of RT-PCR on the TCR CDR3, the HTBI primer set was used together with the Qiagen OneStep RT-PCR kit. A second multiplex PCR round built the libraries, followed by size selection and purification. Paired-end sequencing of the libraries was performed with 100 bp reads on an Illumina HiSeq2000. The original pipeline was this. SOAPnuke was used to process the raw data, removing reads that contained adapters or uncalled bases, had a mean Phred below 15, or lacked an exact match to the constant primer or identifier. High-quality paired reads were merged using COPE v1.2.5, and each unique nucleotide sequence was defined as a clonotype. Clonotypes were aligned to IMGT TRBV, TRBD and TRBJ reference segments using MiTCR v1.1. Only V-J combinations with frequency above 0.0001, covering about 99% of repertoires, were analysed. The TCS score was defined as F50 (clonal expansion) divided by E x V (chaos), with BLOSUM62-based TCRdist calculated between CDR3 peptides within each V-J. Welch's t-statistics and random forest reduced roughly 540 V-J features to 10 to 15, which were used in a naive Bayes classifier (R e1071). TCRdb reprocessed the public reads (quality trimming at Q25 with fastp, clone calling with MiXCR) and kept in-frame beta chains. Rows with one shared CDR3 protein collapse into an entry with the most common genes and DNA. TCRdb's processing, not the authors' own work, is the source of the V and J calls. This sample holds about 340,000 distinct CDR3 sequences; 15% to 20% were observed only once. Under 55% of the sample is taken by the ten largest.

The sequence came from a woman between 50 and 59 years old with Graves' hyperthyroidism. The chain is encoded by TRBV3-1 joined to TRBJ2-3; too little of a D gene remains to name it. The sequencing sample was made of blood. The DNA reads TGTGCCAGCAGCCAAGACGCCGCTAGCACAGATACGCAGTATTTT. It specifies CASSQDAASTDTQYF.